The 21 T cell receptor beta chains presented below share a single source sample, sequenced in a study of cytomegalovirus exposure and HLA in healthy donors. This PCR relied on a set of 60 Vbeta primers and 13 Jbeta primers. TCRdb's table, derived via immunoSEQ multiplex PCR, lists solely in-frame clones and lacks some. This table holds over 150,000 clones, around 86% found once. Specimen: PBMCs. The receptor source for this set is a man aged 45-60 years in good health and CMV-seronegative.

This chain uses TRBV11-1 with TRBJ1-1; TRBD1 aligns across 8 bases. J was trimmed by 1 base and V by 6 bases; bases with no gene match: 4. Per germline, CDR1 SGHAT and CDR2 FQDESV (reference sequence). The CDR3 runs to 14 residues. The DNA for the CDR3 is TGTGCCAGCAGGTACAGGGGGGGGAACACTGAAGCTTTCTTT. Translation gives CASRYRGGNTEAFF.

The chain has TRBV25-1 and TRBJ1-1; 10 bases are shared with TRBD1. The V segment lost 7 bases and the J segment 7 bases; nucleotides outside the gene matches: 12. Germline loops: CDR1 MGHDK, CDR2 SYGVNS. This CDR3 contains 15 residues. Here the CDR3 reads CASNGDRGKIGEAFF. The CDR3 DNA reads TGTGCCAGCAACGGGGACAGGGGAAAAATCGGTGAAGCTTTCTTT.

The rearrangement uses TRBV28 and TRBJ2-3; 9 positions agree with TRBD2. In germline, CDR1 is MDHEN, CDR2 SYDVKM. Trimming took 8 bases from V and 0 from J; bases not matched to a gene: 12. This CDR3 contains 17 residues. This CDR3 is CASGPLSGGRSTDTQYF. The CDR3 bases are TGTGCCAGCGGACCGCTCAGCGGGGGGCGTAGCACAGATACGCAGTATTTT.

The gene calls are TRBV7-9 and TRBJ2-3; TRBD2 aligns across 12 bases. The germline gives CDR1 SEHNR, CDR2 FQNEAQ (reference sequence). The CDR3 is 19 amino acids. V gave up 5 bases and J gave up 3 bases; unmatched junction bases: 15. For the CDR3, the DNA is TGTGCCAGCAGCACAGGGGGGTGGGCTAGCGGGGGGGAAACAGATACGCAGTATTTT. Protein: CASSTGGWASGGETDTQYF.

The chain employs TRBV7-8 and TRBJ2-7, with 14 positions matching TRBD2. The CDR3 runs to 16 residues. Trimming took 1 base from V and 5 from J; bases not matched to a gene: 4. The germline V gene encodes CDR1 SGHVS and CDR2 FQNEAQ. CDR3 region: CASSLVGGLAGDEQYF. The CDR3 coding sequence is TGTGCCAGCAGCTTAGTTGGGGGACTAGCGGGAGACGAGCAGTACTTC.

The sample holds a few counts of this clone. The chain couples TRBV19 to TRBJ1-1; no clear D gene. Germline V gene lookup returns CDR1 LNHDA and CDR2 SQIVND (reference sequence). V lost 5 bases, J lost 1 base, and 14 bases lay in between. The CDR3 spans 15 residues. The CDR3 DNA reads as TGTGCCAGTAGTGCTCGCAGAAAATGGAACACTGAAGCTTTCTTT. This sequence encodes CASSARRKWNTEAFF.

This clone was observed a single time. CDR3 sequence reads: CASSLGDRNTEAFF. The CDR3 DNA follows: TGTGCCAGCAGCTTGGGGGACAGAAACACTGAAGCTTTCTTT. The chain combines TRBV5-4 with TRBJ1-1; 7 nucleotides line up with TRBD1. The germline gives CDR1 SGHNT, CDR2 YYREEE (reference sequence). The CDR3 has 14 residues. Trimming took 0 bases from V and 2 from J; bases not matched to a gene: 1.

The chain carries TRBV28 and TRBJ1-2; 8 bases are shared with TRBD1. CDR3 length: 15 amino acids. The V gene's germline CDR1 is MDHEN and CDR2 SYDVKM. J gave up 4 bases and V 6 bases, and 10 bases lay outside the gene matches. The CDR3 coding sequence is TGTGCCAGCAGACCAGACAGGGGAGGTTCCTATGGCTACACCTTC. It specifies CASRPDRGGSYGYTF.

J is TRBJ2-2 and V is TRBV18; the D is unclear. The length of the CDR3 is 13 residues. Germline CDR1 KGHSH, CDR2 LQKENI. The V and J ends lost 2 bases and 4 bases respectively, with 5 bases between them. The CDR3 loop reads CASSPRSTGELFF. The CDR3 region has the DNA TGTGCCAGCTCACCAAGGAGCACCGGGGAGCTGTTTTTT.

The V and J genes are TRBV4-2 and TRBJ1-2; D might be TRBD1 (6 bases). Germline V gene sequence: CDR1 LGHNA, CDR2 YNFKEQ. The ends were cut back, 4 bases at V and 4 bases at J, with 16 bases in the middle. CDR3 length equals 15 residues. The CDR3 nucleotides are TGTGCCAGCAGCCGATCCTACGGACAGCGCTATGGCTACACCTTC. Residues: CASSRSYGQRYGYTF.

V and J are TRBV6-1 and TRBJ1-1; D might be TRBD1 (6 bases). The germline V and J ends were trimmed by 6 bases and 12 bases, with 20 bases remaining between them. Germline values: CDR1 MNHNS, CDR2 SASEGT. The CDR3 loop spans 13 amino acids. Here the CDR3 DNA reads TGTGCCAGCAGCGCCACCCGACAGGTTGGGACTTTCTTT. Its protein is CASSATRQVGTFF.

CDR3 nucleotide sequence: TGTGCCAGCAGCTCAACAGGGGGCTTGAACACTGAAGCTTTCTTT. Residues: CASSSTGGLNTEAFF. The chain combines TRBV7-9 with TRBJ1-1, with 9 bases matching TRBD1. Germline loops: CDR1 SEHNR, CDR2 FQNEAQ (reference sequence). V was pared by 4 bases and J by 0 bases, with 3 bases of the junction left unmatched. This CDR3 has 15 residues.

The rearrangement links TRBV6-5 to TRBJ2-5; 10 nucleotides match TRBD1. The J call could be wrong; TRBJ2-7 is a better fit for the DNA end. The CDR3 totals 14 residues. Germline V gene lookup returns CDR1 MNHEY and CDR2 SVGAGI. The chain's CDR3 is CASTKGQGRDEQYF. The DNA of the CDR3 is TGTGCCAGCACCAAGGGACAGGGGAGGGACGAGCAGTACTTC.

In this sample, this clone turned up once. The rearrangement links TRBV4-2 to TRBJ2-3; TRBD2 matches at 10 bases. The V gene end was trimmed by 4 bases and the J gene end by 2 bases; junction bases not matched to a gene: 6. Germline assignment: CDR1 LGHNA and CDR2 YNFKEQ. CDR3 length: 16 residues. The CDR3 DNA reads TGTGCCAGCAGCCTCGGACTAGCGGACATCACAGATACGCAGTATTTT. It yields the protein CASSLGLADITDTQYF.

The CDR3 coding sequence is TGCGCCAGCAGTGTAGCGGGGGGAACAGATACGCAGTATTTT. It codes for CASSVAGGTDTQYF. This chain links TRBV10-2 with TRBJ2-3; 10 positions agree with TRBD2. V trimming: 4 bases; J trimming: 3 bases; junction bases outside the gene matches: 1. Germline values: CDR1 WSHSY, CDR2 SAAADI. The CDR3 length is 14 residues.

Written as DNA, the CDR3 is TGTGCCAGCTCGTCTTTTGCGGGGGCTGGAAAGAACACTGAAGCTTTCTTT. Translation gives CASSSFAGAGKNTEAFF. The chain couples TRBV27 to TRBJ1-1, with D possibly TRBD1 on 6 matching bases. Germline V gives CDR1 MNHEY, CDR2 SMNVEV (reference sequence). Trimming took off 8 bases at V and 1 base at J, with 23 bases between the two ends. This CDR3 comprises 17 residues.

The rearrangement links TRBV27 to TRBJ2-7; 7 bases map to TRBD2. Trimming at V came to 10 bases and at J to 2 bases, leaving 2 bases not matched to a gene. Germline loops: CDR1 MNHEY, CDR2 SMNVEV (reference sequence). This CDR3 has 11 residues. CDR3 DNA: TGTGCCACCGGGGGGACCTACGAGCAGTACTTC. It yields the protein CATGGTYEQYF.

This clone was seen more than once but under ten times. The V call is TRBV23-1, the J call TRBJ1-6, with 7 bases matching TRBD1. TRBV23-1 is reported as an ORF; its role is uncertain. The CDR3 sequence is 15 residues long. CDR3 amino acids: CGLMEGASFYSPLHF. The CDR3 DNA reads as TGCGGCCTGATGGAGGGGGCGAGTTTTTATTCACCCCTCCACTTT.

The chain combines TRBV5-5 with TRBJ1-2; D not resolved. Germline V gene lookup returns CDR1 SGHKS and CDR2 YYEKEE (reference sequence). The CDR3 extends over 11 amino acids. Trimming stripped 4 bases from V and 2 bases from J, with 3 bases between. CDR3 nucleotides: TGTGCCAGCAGCCTAAACTATGGCTACACCTTC. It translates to CASSLNYGYTF.

CDR3 in amino acids: CASSLTDRGYGYTF. The CDR3 DNA sequence: TGTGCCAGCAGCTTGACGGACAGGGGATATGGCTACACCTTC. The V gene is TRBV5-5, the J gene TRBJ1-2; 9 nucleotides match TRBD1. The CDR3 has 14 residues. Germline values: CDR1 SGHKS, CDR2 YYEKEE (reference sequence). The J segment lost 5 bases and the V segment lost 1 base, leaving 3 bases of the junction unmatched.

This CDR3 reads CASSSQRLSGELFF. As DNA, the CDR3 is TGTGCCAGCAGCTCCCAACGACTATCCGGGGAGCTGTTTTTT. This rearrangement joins TRBV7-2 to TRBJ2-2, with D perhaps matching TRBD2 (5 bases). CDR3 length: 14 amino acids. The V and J ends lost 4 bases and 6 bases respectively, with 12 bases between them. CDR1 is SGHTA, CDR2 FQGNSA, per germline.